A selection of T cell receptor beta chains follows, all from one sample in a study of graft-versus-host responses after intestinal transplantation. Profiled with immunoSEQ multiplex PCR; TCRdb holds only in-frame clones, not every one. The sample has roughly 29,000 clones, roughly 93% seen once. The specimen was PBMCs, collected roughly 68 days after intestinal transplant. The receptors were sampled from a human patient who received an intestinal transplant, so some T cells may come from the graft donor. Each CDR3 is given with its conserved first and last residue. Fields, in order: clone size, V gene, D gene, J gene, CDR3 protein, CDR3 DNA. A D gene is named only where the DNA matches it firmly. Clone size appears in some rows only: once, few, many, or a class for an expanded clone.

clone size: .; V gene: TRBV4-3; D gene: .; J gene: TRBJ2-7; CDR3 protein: CASSQDRGTRYEQYF; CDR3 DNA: TGCGCCAGCAGCCAAGATCGGGGCACGAGGTACGAGCAGTACTTC
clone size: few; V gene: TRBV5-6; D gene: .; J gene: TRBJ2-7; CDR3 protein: CASSSGDNYEQYF; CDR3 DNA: TGTGCCAGCAGCAGCGGCGATAACTACGAGCAGTACTTC
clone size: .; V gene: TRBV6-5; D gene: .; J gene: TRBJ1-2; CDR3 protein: CASSYSAGIHYGYTF; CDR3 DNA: TGTGCCAGCAGTTACTCCGCGGGGATTCACTATGGCTACACCTTC
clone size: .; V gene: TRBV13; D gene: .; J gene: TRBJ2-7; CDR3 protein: CASMDVATYEQYF; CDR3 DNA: TGTGCCAGCATGGACGTCGCCACCTACGAGCAGTACTTC
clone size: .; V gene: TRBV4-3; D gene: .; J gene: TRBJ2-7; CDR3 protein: CASSQDWWGAAYEQYF; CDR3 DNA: TGCGCCAGCAGCCAAGATTGGTGGGGGGCCGCCTACGAGCAGTACTTC
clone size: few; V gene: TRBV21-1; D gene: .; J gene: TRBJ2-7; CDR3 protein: CASSNRGEQYF; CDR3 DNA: TGTGCCAGCAGCAATCGCGGCGAGCAGTACTTC
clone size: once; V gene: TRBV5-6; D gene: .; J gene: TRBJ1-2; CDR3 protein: CASSCVLDSNYGYTF; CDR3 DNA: TGTGCCAGCAGCTGCGTACTTGACAGTAACTATGGCTACACCTTC
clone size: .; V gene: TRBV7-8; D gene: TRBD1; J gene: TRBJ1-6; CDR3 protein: CASSERTGDNSPLHF; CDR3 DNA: TGTGCCAGCAGCGAAAGGACAGGGGATAATTCACCCCTCCACTTT
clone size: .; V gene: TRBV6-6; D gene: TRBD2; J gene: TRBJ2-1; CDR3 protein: CASRTSDSSYNEQFF; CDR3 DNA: TGTGCCAGCAGAACTAGCGATAGCTCCTACAATGAGCAGTTCTTC
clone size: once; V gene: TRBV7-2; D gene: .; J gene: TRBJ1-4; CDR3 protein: CASSLPDRATNEKLFF; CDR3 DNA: TGTGCCAGCAGCTTACCGGACAGAGCAACTAATGAAAAACTGTTTTTT
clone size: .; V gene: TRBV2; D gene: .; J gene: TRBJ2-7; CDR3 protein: CASSVAGPRYEQYF; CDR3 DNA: TGTGCCAGCAGTGTTGCAGGACCCCGGTACGAGCAGTACTTC
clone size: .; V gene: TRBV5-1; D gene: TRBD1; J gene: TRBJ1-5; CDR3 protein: CASSVPTRDRVDNQPQHF; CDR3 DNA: TGCGCCAGCAGCGTGCCCACCCGGGACAGGGTAGACAATCAGCCCCAGCATTTT
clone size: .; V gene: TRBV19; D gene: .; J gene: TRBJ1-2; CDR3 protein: CASSQGINYGYTF; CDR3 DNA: TGTGCCAGTAGCCAGGGGATCAACTATGGCTACACCTTC
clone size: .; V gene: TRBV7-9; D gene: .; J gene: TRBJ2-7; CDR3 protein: CASSTGTPDEQYF; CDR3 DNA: TGTGCCAGCAGCACAGGGACACCCGACGAGCAGTACTTC
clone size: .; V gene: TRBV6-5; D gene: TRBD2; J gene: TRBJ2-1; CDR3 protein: CASSTLAGGYNEQFF; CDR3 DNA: TGTGCCAGCAGCACGCTAGCGGGAGGTTACAATGAGCAGTTCTTC
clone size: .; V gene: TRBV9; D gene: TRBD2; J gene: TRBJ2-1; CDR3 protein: CASSPEGGRALPEQFF; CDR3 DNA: TGTGCCAGCAGCCCCGAAGGCGGGAGGGCCCTCCCTGAGCAGTTCTTC
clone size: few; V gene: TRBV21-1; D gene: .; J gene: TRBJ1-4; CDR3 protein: CASSKEYTTGHCNEKLFF; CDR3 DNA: TGTGCCAGCAGCAAAGAATACACAACAGGGCACTGTAATGAAAAACTGTTTTTT
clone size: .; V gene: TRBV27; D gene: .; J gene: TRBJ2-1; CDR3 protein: CASSPYPGLWTSVEQFF; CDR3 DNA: TGTGCCAGCAGTCCATACCCGGGACTTTGGACCAGTGTTGAGCAGTTCTTC
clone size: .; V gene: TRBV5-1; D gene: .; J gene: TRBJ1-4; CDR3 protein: CASSFSRNEKLFF; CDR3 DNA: TGCGCCAGCAGCTTTTCCCGGAATGAAAAACTGTTTTTT
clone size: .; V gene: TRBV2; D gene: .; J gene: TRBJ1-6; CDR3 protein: CASSQAIGQGYNSPLHF; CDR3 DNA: TGTGCCAGCAGTCAAGCCATTGGGCAGGGTTATAATTCACCCCTCCACTTT